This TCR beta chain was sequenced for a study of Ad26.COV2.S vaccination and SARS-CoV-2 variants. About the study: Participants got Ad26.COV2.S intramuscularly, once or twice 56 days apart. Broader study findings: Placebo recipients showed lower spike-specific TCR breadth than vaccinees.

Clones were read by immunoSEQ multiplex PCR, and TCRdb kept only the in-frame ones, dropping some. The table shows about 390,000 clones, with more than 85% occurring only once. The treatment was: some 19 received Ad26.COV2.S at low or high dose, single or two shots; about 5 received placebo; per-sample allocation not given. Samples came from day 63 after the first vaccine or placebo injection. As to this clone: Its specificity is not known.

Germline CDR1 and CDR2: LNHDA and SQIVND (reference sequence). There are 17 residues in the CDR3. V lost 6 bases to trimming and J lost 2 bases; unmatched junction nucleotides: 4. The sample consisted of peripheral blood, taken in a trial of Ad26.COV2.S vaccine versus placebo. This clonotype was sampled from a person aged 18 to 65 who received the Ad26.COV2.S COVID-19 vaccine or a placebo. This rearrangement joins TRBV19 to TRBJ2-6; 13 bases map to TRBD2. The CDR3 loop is CASSTGTSGAGANVLTF. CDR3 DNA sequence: TGTGCCAGTAGCACCGGGACTAGCGGGGCTGGGGCCAACGTCCTGACTTTC.